This T cell receptor beta chain was retrieved from a study of cytomegalovirus exposure and HLA in healthy donors. Overall study findings and caveats: What TCR beta sequences reportedly achieved was accurate prediction of HLA-A and HLA-B alleles in most subjects.

A multiplex PCR was run with 60 Vbeta primers and 13 Jbeta primers. Profiling relied on immunoSEQ multiplex PCR, and the TCRdb table lists in-frame clones only, not all of them. The sample includes tens of thousands of clones, 60% to 80% of them seen just once. The CDR3 consists of 15 residues. Germline CDR1 SGHAT, CDR2 FQNNGV. Concerning this clone itself: What it binds is not known. At one end the junction does not follow the germline gene, possibly because of a read error.

The sample was PBMCs. The origin of this receptor is a woman aged 40 to 55 in good health and CMV-seronegative. V usage is TRBV11-2 and J usage is TRBJ2-2, with 7 bases fitting TRBD1. The CDR3 is CASSLDRANTGELFF. The CDR3 nucleotides are TGTGCCAGCAGCCTAGACAGGGCGAACACCGGGGAGCTGTTTTTT.